This TCR beta chain stems from a study of shared clonotypes between healthy human individuals. Across the whole study: Aged between 18 and 49, the donors were two women and a few men.

Source study methods: ImmunoSEQ output held junction-only sequences without quality scores, so filtering differed. Clones were read by immunoSEQ multiplex PCR, and TCRdb kept only the in-frame ones, dropping some. Clonal size and the V and J genes are those of that table, whereas D and trimming came from the DNA. Here the sample spans about 2,200,000 clones, approximately 94% being singletons. CD45RO-negative, CCR7-selected cells formed the naive CD8 fraction, which excluded terminally differentiated effector memory CD45RA+ cells. This receptor was identified in a young man in good health. Some clones in this sample may be carry-over from other donors' samples. Sequenced sample: naive CD8+ T cells from PBMCs.

The chain's CDR3 is CASSLARGPGELFF. The CDR3 bases are TGTGCCAGCAGCTTAGCGCGGGGCCCCGGGGAGCTGTTTTTT. The V gene is TRBV7-9, the J gene TRBJ2-2, with a possible D match to TRBD2 (6 bases). From germline, CDR1 is SEHNR and CDR2 FQNEAQ (reference sequence). V dropped 0 bases and J dropped 6 bases, with 8 bases sitting between them. The CDR3 runs 14 residues. The full variable domain, rest sourced from reference TRBV7-9 and TRBJ2-2, is DTGVSQNPRHKITKRGQNVTFRCDPISEHNRLYWYRQTLGQGPEFLTYFQNEAQLEKSRLLSDRFSAERPKGSFSTLEIQRTEQGDSAMYLCASSLARGPGELFFGEGSRLTVL.